This T cell receptor (beta chain) was identified during a study of cytotoxic CD8 clonotypes in ibrutinib-treated CLL. At the level of the study: Within the patient group, roughly 11 were relapsed/refractory and some 15 treatment-naive, and roughly 18 were IGHV unmutated. On average, more than 85,000 productive rearrangements and 200,000 to 300,000 productive templates per sample.

This CDR3 has 11 residues. Germline lookup yields CDR1 SGHKS and CDR2 YYEKEE (reference sequence). V was trimmed by 0 bases and J by 5 bases, leaving 2 bases between them. In regard to this clone: No antigen is known for it.

Using immunoSEQ multiplex PCR, the repertoire was profiled, and TCRdb retains in-frame clones only, with some absent. The sample has more than 300,000 clones, almost 80% seen once. General study results and limits: Whereas clonality rose at ibrutinib response, it declined toward baseline at progression.

The TCR comes from a human donor with chronic lymphocytic leukemia. J is TRBJ1-1 and V is TRBV5-5; D is ambiguous. Sequencing was performed on PBMCs, taken before ibrutinib treatment. CDR3 bases: TGTGCCAGCAGCTTGGGGACTGAAGCTTTCTTT. Translating it yields CASSLGTEAFF.